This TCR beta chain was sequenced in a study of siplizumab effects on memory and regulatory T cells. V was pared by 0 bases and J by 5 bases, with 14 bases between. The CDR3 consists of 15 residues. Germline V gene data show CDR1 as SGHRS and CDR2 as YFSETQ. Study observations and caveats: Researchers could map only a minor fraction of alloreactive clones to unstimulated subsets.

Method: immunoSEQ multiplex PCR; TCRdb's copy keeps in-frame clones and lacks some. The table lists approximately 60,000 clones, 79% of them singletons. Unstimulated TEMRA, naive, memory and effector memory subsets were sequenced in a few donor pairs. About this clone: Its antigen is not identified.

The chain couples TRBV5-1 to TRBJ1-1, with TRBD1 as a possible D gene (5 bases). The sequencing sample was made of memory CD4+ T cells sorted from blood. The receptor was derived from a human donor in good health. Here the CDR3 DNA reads TGCGCCAGCAGCTTGGCCGGGGGTATGGGTACTGAAGCTTTCTTT. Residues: CASSLAGGMGTEAFF.